The 22 T cell receptor beta chains given below trace back to one sample, sequenced in a study of OX40 agonist ivuxolimab in advanced cancers. The method was immunoSEQ multiplex PCR; TCRdb's version includes in-frame clones alone and lacks a portion of them. The sample lists 25,000 to 40,000 clones, about 87% occurring once. This specimen consisted of CD4+ or CD8+ T cells sorted from blood, obtained in a trial of the OX40 agonist ivuxolimab. Every receptor here comes from an adult with an advanced solid tumor such as melanoma, head and neck, liver or kidney cancer.

The CDR3 sequence is CASSPLAANQPQHF. The CDR3 nucleotides are TGTGCCAGCAGTCCCTTGGCGGCCAATCAGCCCCAGCATTTT. This sequence joins TRBV28 and TRBJ1-5; D gene unclear. The V gene lost 5 bases and the J gene lost 3 bases, with 11 bases spanning the gap. Germline assignment: CDR1 MDHEN and CDR2 SYDVKM. This CDR3 region has 14 residues. Combining the CDR3 with reference TRBV28 and TRBJ1-5 gives the whole variable domain DVKVTQSSRYLVKRTGEKVFLECVQDMDHENMFWYRQDPGLGLRLIYFSYDVKMKEKGDIPEGYSVSREKKERFSLILESASTNQTSMYLCASSPLAANQPQHFGDGTRLSIL.

This chain links TRBV6-5 with TRBJ1-2, with 8 bases fitting TRBD1. The CDR3 covers 13 residues. J gave up 5 bases and V 6 bases, and 5 bases lay outside the gene matches. The V gene's germline CDR1 is MNHEY and CDR2 SVGAGI. CDR3 DNA: TGTGCCAGCAGCCGGGACAGGATTTATGGCTACACCTTC. Translated: CASSRDRIYGYTF.

This clone was seen once. V gene TRBV28 combines with J gene TRBJ2-7, with TRBD1 matching over 9 bases. J was trimmed by 0 bases and V by 6 bases; bases with no gene match: 3. The V gene's germline CDR1 is MDHEN and CDR2 SYDVKM. The CDR3 is 14 amino acids. CDR3 coding DNA: TGTGCCAGCAGGAAGACAGGGGGCTCCTACGAGCAGTACTTC. This codes for CASRKTGGSYEQYF. The whole variable domain, filled in from reference TRBV28 and TRBJ2-7, reads DVKVTQSSRYLVKRTGEKVFLECVQDMDHENMFWYRQDPGLGLRLIYFSYDVKMKEKGDIPEGYSVSREKKERFSLILESASTNQTSMYLCASRKTGGSYEQYFGPGTRLTVT.

The chain carries TRBV7-2 and TRBJ1-2, with 8 bases aligning to TRBD1. Per germline, CDR1 SGHTA and CDR2 FQGNSA. Trimming removed 5 bases from V and 5 bases from J; junction bases left unmatched: 4. This CDR3 spans 13 amino acids. The DNA for the CDR3 is TGTGCCAGCAGCGAGGACAGGGTATATGGCTACACCTTC. This codes for CASSEDRVYGYTF.

The V and J genes are TRBV28 and TRBJ2-3; D is possibly TRBD1 (6 bases). The V end lost 3 bases, the J end lost 6 bases, and 13 bases lay between the germline ends. Germline CDR1 reads MDHEN; CDR2 reads SYDVKM. The CDR3 is made up of 14 amino acids. CDR3 DNA: TGTGCCAGCAGTTTTAGTGGACAGTGGGATACGCAGTATTTT. Protein sequence: CASSFSGQWDTQYF.

The V call is TRBV7-9, the J call TRBJ1-5; possibly TRBD1 for D (6 bases). Looked up from germline, CDR1 is SEHNR and CDR2 is FQNEAQ (reference sequence). There are 14 residues in the CDR3. Trimming took off 1 base at V and 3 bases at J, with 7 bases between the two ends. CDR3: CASSLGGLNQPQHF. The CDR3 DNA sequence: TGTGCCAGCAGCTTAGGGGGGCTCAATCAGCCCCAGCATTTT.

This chain links TRBV15 with TRBJ2-1; maybe TRBD2 (6 bases). Looked up from germline, CDR1 is LNHNV and CDR2 is YYDKDF (reference sequence). The CDR3 has 12 amino acids. Trimming removed 0 bases at V and 14 bases at J, with 11 bases between. Written as DNA, the CDR3 is TGTGCCACCAGCAGAGAGTCAGGGAGGAAGTTCTTC. Amino acid sequence: CATSRESGRKFF.

The chain combines TRBV7-2 with TRBJ1-2; TRBD1 matches at 7 bases. Germline-derived CDR1 and CDR2 are SGHTA and FQGNSA. Losses at the gene ends were 5 bases for V and 4 bases for J; bases not matched to a gene: 7. This CDR3 spans 14 amino acids. CDR3 in DNA: TGTGCCAGCAGCCAAGGGGCAGGGGGCTATGGCTACACCTTC. Its translation is CASSQGAGGYGYTF. Full variable domain (missing parts from reference TRBV7-2 and TRBJ1-2): GAGVSQSPSNKVTEKGKDVELRCDPISGHTALYWYRQSLGQGLEFLIYFQGNSAPDKSGLPSDRFSAERTGGSVSTLTIQRTQQEDSAVYLCASSQGAGGYGYTFGSGTRLTVV.

The chain combines TRBV5-1 with TRBJ2-1; the D gene is possibly TRBD1 (9 bases). Germline-derived CDR1 and CDR2 are SGHRS and YFSETQ. V gave up 0 bases and J gave up 5 bases, with 33 bases separating them. This CDR3 spans 22 amino acids. The DNA for the CDR3 is TGCGCCAGCAGCTTGGCCTTAGGCCCCGGGACAGGGTGGGGCGGGAGGAACAATGAGCAGTTCTTC. Its protein is CASSLALGPGTGWGGRNNEQFF. Using reference TRBV5-1 and TRBJ2-1 for the parts outside the CDR3, the full variable domain is KAGVTQTPRYLIKTRGQQVTLSCSPISGHRSVSWYQQTPGQGLQFLFEYFSETQRNKGNFPGRFSGRQFSNSRSEMNVSTLELGDSALYLCASSLALGPGTGWGGRNNEQFFGPGTRLTVL.

The gene calls are TRBV28 and TRBJ1-1, with TRBD1 as a possible D gene (5 bases). The CDR3 contains 13 residues. V gave up 3 bases and J gave up 4 bases, with 9 bases separating them. The V gene's germline CDR1 is MDHEN and CDR2 SYDVKM. Written as DNA, the CDR3 is TGTGCCAGCAGTTTTTCAGGGATCACTGAAGCTTTCTTT. It is translated as CASSFSGITEAFF.

CDR3: CASSPEVGVYEQYF. DNA of the CDR3: TGTGCCAGCTCACCAGAGGTTGGGGTCTACGAGCAGTACTTC. This sequence joins TRBV18 and TRBJ2-7; D is undetermined. Trimming removed 2 bases from V and 3 bases from J, with 11 bases in between. The CDR3 is 14 residues long. Germline CDR1 reads KGHSH; CDR2 reads LQKENI.

The chain has TRBV4-2 and TRBJ1-2; unclear D gene. This CDR3 comprises 13 residues. Trimming cost V 0 bases and J 7 bases, with 9 bases left between them. In germline, CDR1 is LGHNA, CDR2 YNFKEQ. CDR3 amino acids: CASSQDRIGGYTF. The CDR3 DNA reads TGTGCCAGCAGCCAAGATCGGATAGGTGGCTACACCTTC.

The chain recombines TRBV5-1 with TRBJ1-4; TRBD1 matches 9 bases. V shed 1 base and J 2 bases; nucleotides not matched to a gene: 3. The CDR3 is 16 residues long. From germline, CDR1 is SGHRS and CDR2 YFSETQ. CDR3 bases: TGCGCCAGCAGCTTGACACAGGGGGCGACTAATGAAAAACTGTTTTTT. Translating gives CASSLTQGATNEKLFF.

The gene calls are TRBV7-9 and TRBJ2-7; possible D gene TRBD1, 6 bases. Trimming removed 5 bases from V and 0 bases from J, with 11 bases in between. Germline CDR1 SEHNR, CDR2 FQNEAQ (reference sequence). CDR3 length: 14 amino acids. CDR3 coding DNA: TGTGCCAGCAGCGGGGGCAGGCTCTCCTACGAGCAGTACTTC. It codes for CASSGGRLSYEQYF.

This sequence joins TRBV28 and TRBJ1-4, with a possible D match to TRBD1 (6 bases). The V gene lost 6 bases and the J gene lost 0 bases, with 17 bases spanning the gap. The CDR3 runs to 17 residues. CDR1 MDHEN and CDR2 SYDVKM come from the germline V gene. CDR3 sequence (DNA): TGTGCCAGCAGCCCCCTTGAACACAGGGCAACTAATGAAAAACTGTTTTTT. It is translated as CASSPLEHRATNEKLFF.

The gene calls are TRBV4-2 and TRBJ2-2, with TRBD2 matching over 8 bases. CDR1 is LGHNA and CDR2 is YNFKEQ in the germline V gene. The V gene end was trimmed by 0 bases and the J gene end by 6 bases; junction bases not matched to a gene: 3. This CDR3 is 15 amino acids long. The CDR3 nucleotides are TGTGCCAGCAGCCAAGAGACGGGAGGGCCCGGGGAGCTGTTTTTT. Translation gives CASSQETGGPGELFF.

The CDR3 DNA reads TGTGCCAGCAGTTTATCGGGGGCCTACTATGGCTACACCTTC. Protein: CASSLSGAYYGYTF. The chain joins TRBV28 to TRBJ1-2, with D possibly matching TRBD1 (6 bases). Trimming stripped 1 base from V and 3 bases from J, with 9 bases between. Per germline, CDR1 MDHEN and CDR2 SYDVKM. The CDR3 extends over 14 amino acids.

This chain links TRBV7-9 with TRBJ2-5, with TRBD1 matching over 9 bases. V was pared by 5 bases and J by 11 bases, with 15 bases of the junction left unmatched. The CDR3 runs 15 residues. CDR1 and CDR2 from the germline V gene are SEHNR and FQNEAQ (reference sequence). The CDR3 is CASSHFGTGSEEQYF. The CDR3 DNA sequence: TGTGCCAGCAGCCATTTTGGGACAGGGTCGGAGGAGCAGTACTTC.

The chain has TRBV28 and TRBJ2-2; no definite D call. The CDR3 is 12 amino acids. Trimming took off 8 bases at V and 6 bases at J, with 10 bases between the two ends. The germline V gene has CDR1 MDHEN and CDR2 SYDVKM. The CDR3 region is CASLRRAGELFF. CDR3 DNA sequence: TGTGCCAGCTTGCGCCGGGCCGGGGAGCTGTTTTTT.

The rearrangement joins TRBV5-1 to TRBJ2-3; the D gene is possibly TRBD2 (5 bases). From germline, CDR1 is SGHRS and CDR2 YFSETQ. The germline V and J ends were trimmed by 0 bases and 1 base, with 12 bases remaining between them. The CDR3 consists of 16 residues. CDR3 sequence: CASSLGGWAGTDTQYF. In nucleotides, the CDR3 is TGCGCCAGCAGCTTGGGAGGGTGGGCTGGCACAGATACGCAGTATTTT.

This clone has a handful of counts. The CDR3 sequence: CSSFIRGSAFF. The CDR3 DNA sequence: TGCAGCTCATTCATTCGGGGAAGCGCTTTCTTT. The chain combines TRBV29-1 with TRBJ1-1; D unclear. Germline-derived CDR1 and CDR2 are SQVTM and ANQGSEA. The CDR3 runs 11 residues. V lost 8 bases and J lost 11, with 18 bases in between.

This CDR3 is CASSIPSFRALAQPQHF. CDR3 sequence (DNA): TGTGCCAGTAGTATTCCCTCTTTCCGTGCCCTGGCACAGCCCCAGCATTTT. The chain links TRBV19 to TRBJ1-5; no definite D call. Germline values: CDR1 LNHDA, CDR2 SQIVND (reference sequence). Trimming removed 3 bases from V and 7 bases from J, with 22 bases in between. This CDR3 is built from 17 residues.